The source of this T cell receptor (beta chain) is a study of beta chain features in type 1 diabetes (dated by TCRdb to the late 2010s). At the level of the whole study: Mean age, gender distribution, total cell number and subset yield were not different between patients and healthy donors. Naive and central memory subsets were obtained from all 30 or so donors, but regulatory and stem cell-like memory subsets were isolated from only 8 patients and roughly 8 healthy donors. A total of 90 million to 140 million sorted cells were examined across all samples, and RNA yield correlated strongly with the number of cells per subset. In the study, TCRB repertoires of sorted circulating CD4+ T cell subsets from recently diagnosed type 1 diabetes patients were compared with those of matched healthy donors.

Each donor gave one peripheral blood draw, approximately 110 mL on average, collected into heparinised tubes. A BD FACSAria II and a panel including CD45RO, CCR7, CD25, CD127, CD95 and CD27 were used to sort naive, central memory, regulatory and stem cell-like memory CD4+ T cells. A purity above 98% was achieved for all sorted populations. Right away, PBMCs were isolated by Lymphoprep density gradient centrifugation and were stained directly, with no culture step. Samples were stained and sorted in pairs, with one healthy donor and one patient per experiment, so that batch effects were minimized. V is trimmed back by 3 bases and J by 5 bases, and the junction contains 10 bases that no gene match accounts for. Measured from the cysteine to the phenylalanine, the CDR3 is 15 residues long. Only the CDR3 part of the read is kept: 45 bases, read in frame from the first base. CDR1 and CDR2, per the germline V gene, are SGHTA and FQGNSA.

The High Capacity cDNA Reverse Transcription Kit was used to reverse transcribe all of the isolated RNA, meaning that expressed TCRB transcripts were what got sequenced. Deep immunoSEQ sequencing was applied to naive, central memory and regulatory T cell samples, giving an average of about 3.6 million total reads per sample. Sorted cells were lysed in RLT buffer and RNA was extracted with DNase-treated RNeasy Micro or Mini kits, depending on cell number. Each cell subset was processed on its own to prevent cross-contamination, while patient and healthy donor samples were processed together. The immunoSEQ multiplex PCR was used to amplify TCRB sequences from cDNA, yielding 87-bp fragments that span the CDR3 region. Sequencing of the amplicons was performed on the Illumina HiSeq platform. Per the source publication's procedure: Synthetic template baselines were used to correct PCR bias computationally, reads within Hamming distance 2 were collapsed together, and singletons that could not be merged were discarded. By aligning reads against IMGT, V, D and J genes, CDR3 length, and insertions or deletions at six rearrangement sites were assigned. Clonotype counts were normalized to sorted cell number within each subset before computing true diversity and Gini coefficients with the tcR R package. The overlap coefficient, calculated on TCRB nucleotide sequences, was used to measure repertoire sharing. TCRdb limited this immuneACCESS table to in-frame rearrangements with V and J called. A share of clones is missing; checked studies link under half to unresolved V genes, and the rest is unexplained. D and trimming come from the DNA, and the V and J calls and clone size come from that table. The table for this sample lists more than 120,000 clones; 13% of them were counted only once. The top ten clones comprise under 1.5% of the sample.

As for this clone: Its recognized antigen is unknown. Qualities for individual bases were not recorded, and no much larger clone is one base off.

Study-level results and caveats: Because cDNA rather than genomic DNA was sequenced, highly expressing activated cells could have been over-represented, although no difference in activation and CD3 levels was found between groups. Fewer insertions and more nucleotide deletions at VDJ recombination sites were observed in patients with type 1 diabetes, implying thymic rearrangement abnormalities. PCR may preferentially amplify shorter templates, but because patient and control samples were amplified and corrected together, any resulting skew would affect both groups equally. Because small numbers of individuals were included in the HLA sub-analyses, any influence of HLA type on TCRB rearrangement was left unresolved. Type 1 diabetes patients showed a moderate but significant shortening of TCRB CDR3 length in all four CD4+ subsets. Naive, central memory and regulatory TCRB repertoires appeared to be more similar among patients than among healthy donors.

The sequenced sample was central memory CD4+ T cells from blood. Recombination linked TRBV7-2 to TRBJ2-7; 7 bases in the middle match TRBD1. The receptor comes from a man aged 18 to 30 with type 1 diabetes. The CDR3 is CASSFTGARYDEQYF. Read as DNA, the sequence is TGTGCCAGCAGCTTTACAGGGGCCCGGTACGACGAGCAGTACTTC.